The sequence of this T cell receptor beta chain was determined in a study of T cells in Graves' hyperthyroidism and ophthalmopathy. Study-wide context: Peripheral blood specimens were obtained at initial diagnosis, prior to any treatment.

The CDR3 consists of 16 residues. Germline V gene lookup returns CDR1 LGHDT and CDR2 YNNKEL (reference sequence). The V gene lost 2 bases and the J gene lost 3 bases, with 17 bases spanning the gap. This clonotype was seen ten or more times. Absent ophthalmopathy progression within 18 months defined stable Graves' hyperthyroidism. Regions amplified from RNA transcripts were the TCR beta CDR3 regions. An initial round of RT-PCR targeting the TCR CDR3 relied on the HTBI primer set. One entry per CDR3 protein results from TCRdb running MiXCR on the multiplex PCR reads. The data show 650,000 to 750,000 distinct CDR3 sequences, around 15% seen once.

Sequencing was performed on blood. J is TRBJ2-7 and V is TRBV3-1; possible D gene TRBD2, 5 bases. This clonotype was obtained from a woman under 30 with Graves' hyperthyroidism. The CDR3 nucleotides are TGTGCCAGCAGCCAACGTCTGACGGACTCCTACTACGAGCAGTACTTC. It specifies CASSQRLTDSYYEQYF.